The 20 T cell receptor beta chains below come from one sample, sequenced in a study of T cell responses to AZD1222 COVID-19 vaccine. Measured with immunoSEQ multiplex PCR; TCRdb has only the in-frame clones, and not every one. The sample lists 140,000 to 150,000 clones; around four fifths were seen once. Specimen: peripheral blood, collected on day 0 of MenACWY control vaccination. These receptors originate from an adult in good health.

This sequence joins TRBV19 and TRBJ1-3; D may be TRBD1 (6 bases). Germline V lookup: CDR1 LNHDA, CDR2 SQIVND (reference sequence). CDR3 size: 13 residues. Trimming left V 5 bases short and J 8 bases short, with 13 bases between. CDR3 in amino acids: CASSSTGYHTIYF. DNA of the CDR3: TGTGCCAGTAGTTCCACAGGGTATCACACCATATATTTT.

This chain joins TRBV5-4 and TRBJ2-1; 10 nucleotides agree with TRBD1. Per germline, CDR1 SGHNT and CDR2 YYREEE (reference sequence). The CDR3 runs 15 residues. The trim removed 7 bases at V and 5 bases at J, leaving 9 bases unmatched. Written as DNA, the CDR3 is TGTGCCAGCCACCCCCGGACAGGGGGGGACAATGAGCAGTTCTTC. This gives the protein CASHPRTGGDNEQFF.

This clone was seen a few times. V and J are TRBV11-3 and TRBJ2-6; D gene unclear. Trimming took off 0 bases at V and 0 bases at J, with 3 bases between the two ends. Germline loops: CDR1 SGHNT, CDR2 YENEEA. There are 15 residues in the CDR3. This CDR3 is CASSLDSSGANVLTF. CDR3 sequence (DNA): TGTGCCAGCAGCTTAGACAGCTCTGGGGCCAACGTCCTGACTTTC.

The chain carries TRBV5-1 and TRBJ2-3, with D perhaps being TRBD1 or TRBD2 (6 bases each). Germline CDR1 reads SGHRS; CDR2 reads YFSETQ. V dropped 0 bases and J dropped 5 bases, with 13 bases sitting between them. This CDR3 comprises 15 residues. This chain's CDR3 is CASSLATGRRDTQYF. CDR3 DNA: TGCGCCAGCAGCTTGGCCACAGGGAGGCGAGATACGCAGTATTTT.

The chain recombines TRBV3-1 (or the pseudogene TRBV3-2) with TRBJ1-5, with 7 positions matching TRBD1. This CDR3 has 13 amino acids. Germline loops: CDR1 LGHDT, CDR2 YNNKEL (reference sequence). After removal of 1 base from V and 9 bases from J, the junction contained 3 bases not matched to a gene. CDR3 nucleotides: TGTGCCAGCAGCCAAGGCCGGACAGGGCCCCAGCATTTT. Amino acid sequence: CASSQGRTGPQHF.

This clone turned up a few times. This chain links TRBV6-5 with TRBJ1-5; weak D call: TRBD1 (6 bases). This CDR3 has 13 residues. Trimming took 5 bases from V and 4 from J, leaving 9 bases between them. Germline lookup yields CDR1 MNHEY and CDR2 SVGAGI. This CDR3 is CASSPDRNQPQHF. The CDR3, as DNA: TGTGCCAGCAGTCCGGACAGAAATCAGCCCCAGCATTTT.

This clone was seen only once. V is TRBV5-1 and J is TRBJ2-7, with D unclear. Germline lookup yields CDR1 SGHRS and CDR2 YFSETQ. The length of the CDR3 is 14 residues. The germline V and J ends were trimmed by 0 bases and 6 bases, with 13 bases remaining between them. The CDR3 DNA reads as TGCGCCAGCAGCTTGGGGCAAAGCAATTCCGAGCAGTACTTC. Amino acids: CASSLGQSNSEQYF.

The sample holds one count of this clone. V is TRBV5-1 and J is TRBJ1-5; tentative D call: TRBD1 (5 bases). The CDR3 extends over 15 amino acids. V was trimmed by 0 bases and J by 7 bases, leaving 14 bases between them. The germline gives CDR1 SGHRS, CDR2 YFSETQ. This chain's CDR3 is CASSLAAGGGQPQHF. For the CDR3, the DNA is TGCGCCAGCAGCTTGGCTGCCGGGGGAGGACAGCCCCAGCATTTT.

This rearrangement joins TRBV6-5 to TRBJ1-2; D unresolved. Between the trimmed V and J ends, which lost 4 bases and 5 bases, there was a span of 14 bases. Per the germline V gene, CDR1 is MNHEY and CDR2 is SVGAGI. The CDR3 spans 14 residues. The CDR3 nucleotides are TGTGCCAGCAGTTCCGGCGAAAGAACGTATGGCTACACCTTC. This codes for CASSSGERTYGYTF.

The chain uses TRBV3-1 (or the pseudogene TRBV3-2) and TRBJ1-4; D is perhaps TRBD1 (5 bases). From germline, CDR1 is LGHDT and CDR2 YNNKEL (reference sequence). The CDR3 extends over 17 amino acids. Between the trimmed V and J ends, which lost 0 bases and 7 bases, there was a span of 18 bases. Written as DNA, the CDR3 is TGTGCCAGCAGCCAAGATCTATACGGGGGAGACGTTGAAAAACTGTTTTTT. Amino acid sequence: CASSQDLYGGDVEKLFF.

This chain connects TRBV9 to TRBJ2-7; D ambiguous. Looked up from germline, CDR1 is SGDLS and CDR2 is YYNGEE. This CDR3 is built from 14 residues. V lost 0 bases and J 4 bases, leaving 11 bases between the germline ends. The CDR3 DNA is TGTGCCAGCAGCGTAGATCTGGGTTTGTACGAGCAGTACTTC. Its protein is CASSVDLGLYEQYF.

The genes are TRBV3-1 (or the pseudogene TRBV3-2) and TRBJ2-3; 13 bases align to TRBD2. CDR3 length: 16 amino acids. V trimming: 4 bases; J trimming: 5 bases; junction bases outside the gene matches: 6. Per the germline V gene, CDR1 is LGHDT and CDR2 is YNNKEL (reference sequence). The CDR3 nucleotides read TGTGCCAGCAGCCCCACTAGCGGGGGGGCGGGAGATACGCAGTATTTT. Its protein product is CASSPTSGGAGDTQYF.

The chain employs TRBV7-2 and TRBJ2-5; unclear D gene. CDR1 and CDR2 from the germline V gene are SGHTA and FQGNSA. The V and J ends lost 5 bases and 5 bases respectively, with 6 bases between them. The CDR3 spans 11 residues. CDR3 nucleotide sequence: TGTGCCAGCAGCCCGAGGGAGACCCAGTACTTC. Amino acids: CASSPRETQYF.

The rearrangement uses TRBV3-1 (or the pseudogene TRBV3-2) and TRBJ2-5, with TRBD2 matching over 9 bases. Trimming at V came to 6 bases and at J to 3 bases, leaving 5 bases not matched to a gene. The CDR3 has 14 residues. Germline-derived CDR1 and CDR2 are LGHDT and YNNKEL (reference sequence). The CDR3 DNA is TGTGCCAGCAGGCGACTAGCGGAGAAAGAGACCCAGTACTTC. It yields the protein CASRRLAEKETQYF.

The CDR3 reads CASSQVRGMRTEAFF. In DNA form, the CDR3 reads TGTGCCAGCAGCCAAGTGAGGGGTATGAGAACTGAAGCTTTCTTT. The chain recombines TRBV14 with TRBJ1-1, with TRBD1 as a possible D gene (5 bases). The CDR3 spans 15 residues. The germline CDR1 and CDR2 sequences are SGHDN and FVKESK. The V gene lost 1 base and the J gene lost 5 bases, with 14 bases spanning the gap.

This chain joins TRBV24-1 and TRBJ2-2, with no clear D. In germline, CDR1 is KGHDR, CDR2 SFDVKD. V lost 1 base and J lost 0, with 5 bases in between. The CDR3 sequence is 15 residues long. DNA for the CDR3: TGTGCCACCAGTGATTTATACGCGAACACCGGGGAGCTGTTTTTT. It specifies CATSDLYANTGELFF.

This chain links TRBV10-3 with TRBJ2-3; the D is unclear. Per the germline V gene, CDR1 is ENHRY and CDR2 is SYGVKD. The V end was cut by 2 bases, the J end by 3 bases, with 3 bases between. This CDR3 has 12 residues. The CDR3 nucleotides are TGTGCCATCAGTGAGGCAACAGATACGCAGTATTTT. Encoded protein: CAISEATDTQYF.

CDR3 coding DNA: TGTGCCAGCAGTTACTCACCCAGGTTCGCCTACGAGCAGTACGTC. It is translated as CASSYSPRFAYEQYV. The chain links TRBV6-5 to TRBJ2-7; D is ambiguous. CDR3 length equals 15 residues. V lost 0 bases to trimming and J lost 2 bases, with 11 bases between them. Germline CDR1 reads MNHEY; CDR2 reads SVGAGI.

The chain uses TRBV10-2 and TRBJ1-5; TRBD1 matches 7 bases. The CDR3 runs to 13 residues. V shed 4 bases, J shed 6 bases, and the junction held 3 bases outside the gene matches. The V gene's germline CDR1 is WSHSY and CDR2 SAAADI. CDR3 in amino acids: CASSGQGFQPQHF. DNA for the CDR3: TGCGCCAGCAGTGGACAGGGTTTTCAGCCCCAGCATTTT.

V is TRBV6-5 and J is TRBJ1-5; 9 positions match TRBD1. Germline V lookup: CDR1 MNHEY, CDR2 SVGAGI. Trimming removed 4 bases from V and 6 bases from J; junction bases left unmatched: 4. The CDR3 loop spans 14 amino acids. The CDR3 protein is CASSWGQGRQPQHF. CDR3 sequence (DNA): TGTGCCAGCAGTTGGGGACAGGGACGTCAGCCCCAGCATTTT.